This T cell receptor beta chain was found in a study of blood T cell repertoires in COVID-19 (TCRdb year 2020). In the study overall: Samples covering the acute and convalescent phases of COVID-19 were provided by collaborators in the United States, Italy and Spain. The prospective study material was composed of cDNA or gDNA derived from T cells, B-cell-depleted T cells, or PBMCs. The dataset comprised deeply sampled blood TCRbeta repertoires from subjects exposed to, actively infected with, or recovered from COVID-19. The repertoires were released in a freely available public database intended as a resource for research on the immune response to SARS-CoV-2. The samples were drawn from two sources: the first 160 participants of the ongoing ImmuneRACE study, and 1,200 or so subjects contributed by 6 global collaborators. The sample metadata nearly always contained a de-identified subject ID, COVID-19 status, age in years and sex. Where available, HLA class I and class II types were obtained from metadata supplied by the sample provider rather than from assay-based typing.

This clone was picked up one time. The antigen it recognizes is unknown. No much larger clone is present one base from it, and per-base qualities are unavailable. Paper-wide results and their limitations: How much clinical and demographic metadata was included differed by source and by participant, and the metadata was provided uncurated.

Participants in the prospective study were enrolled through a virtual design, were aged about 18 to 89 years, and lived in 24 United States geographic areas. In the prospective study, cohorts were assigned on the basis of participant-reported clinical history obtained from a screening survey and a study questionnaire. Recovered participants in ImmuneRACE Cohort 3 were defined as having two consecutive negative NP/OP PCR tests, clearance from a healthcare professional, or resolution of symptoms. Mobile phlebotomists in the prospective study collected whole blood, serum and a nasopharyngeal or oropharyngeal swab from every participant. Prospective study participants could optionally give additional blood draws and questionnaires over an approximately 2-month period. Prospective study blood samples were shipped either frozen or at room temperature before DNA extraction. The CDR3 holds 12 amino acids from the cysteine to the phenylalanine. The sequence is cut down to CDR3 DNA, 36 bases in frame from base 1. Via the germline V gene (reference sequence), CDR1 is GTSNPN and CDR2 SVGIG.

TCRbeta CDR3 regions were amplified from genomic DNA using the immunoSEQ Assay, a bias-controlled multiplex PCR. As for the original processing: The number of nucleated cells in each sample was estimated from the amplification of reference gene primers within the assay. To quantify the absolute abundance of each unique TCRbeta CDR3 rearrangement, sequence reads were collapsed and filtered. For each sample, productive Simpson clonality was calculated as the square root of Simpson's diversity index over productive rearrangements. TCRdb limited this immuneACCESS table to in-frame rearrangements with V and J called. A share of clones is missing; checked studies link under half to unresolved V genes, and the rest is unexplained. V, J and clone size are taken as reported in that table, and D and trimming were inferred from the DNA itself. The sample has around 300,000 clones on record, 89% of them singletons. The ten largest clones take up 1.9% of the sample.

The receptor comes from a woman in her fifties or sixties who had recovered from COVID-19. The chain uses TRBV30 and TRBJ1-2; TRBD1 is perhaps the D gene, given 6 matching bases. Sequenced: PBMCs or T cells enriched from blood (not recorded which). The sequenced DNA is TGTGGCCTGTGGGGGGGCCCCTATGGCTACACCTTC. The resulting protein is CGLWGGPYGYTF.